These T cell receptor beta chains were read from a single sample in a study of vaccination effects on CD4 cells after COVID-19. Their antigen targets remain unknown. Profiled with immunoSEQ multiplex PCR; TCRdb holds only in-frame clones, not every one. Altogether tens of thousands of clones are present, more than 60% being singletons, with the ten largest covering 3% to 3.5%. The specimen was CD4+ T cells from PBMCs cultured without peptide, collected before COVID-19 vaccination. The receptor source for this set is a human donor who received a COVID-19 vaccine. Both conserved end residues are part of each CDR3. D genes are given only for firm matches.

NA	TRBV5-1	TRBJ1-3	CASSLGQAGNTIYF
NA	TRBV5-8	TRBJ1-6	CASSSGLLNSPLHF
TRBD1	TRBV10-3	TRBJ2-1	CAISLTGVSEQFF
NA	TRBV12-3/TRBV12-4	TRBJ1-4	CASSPGEKLFF
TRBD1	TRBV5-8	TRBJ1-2	CASSLQGDGGYGYTF
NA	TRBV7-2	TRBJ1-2	CASSLREDGYGYTF
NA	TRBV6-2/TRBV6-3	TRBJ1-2	CASSYGQSGYTF
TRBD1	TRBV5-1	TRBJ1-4	CASSLGQGGEKLFF
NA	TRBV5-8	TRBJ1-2	CASRWFNYGYTF
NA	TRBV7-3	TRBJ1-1	CASSPTRNTEAFF
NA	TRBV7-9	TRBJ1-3	CASSLAGTGNTIYF
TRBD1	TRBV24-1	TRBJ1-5	CATSDLRGTGGFSNQPQHF
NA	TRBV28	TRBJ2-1	CASIGGGSYNEQFF
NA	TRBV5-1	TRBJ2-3	CASSLRPPGINTDTQYF
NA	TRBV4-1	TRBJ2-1	CASSQDGFYNEQFF
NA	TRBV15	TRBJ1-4	CATSRDLVDEKLFF
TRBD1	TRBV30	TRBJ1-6	CAWRRDRNSPLHF
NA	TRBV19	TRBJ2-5	CASSIRNIAGVTGRVETQYF
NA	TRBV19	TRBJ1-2	CASSIEGSLRVRGYTF
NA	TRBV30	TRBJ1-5	CAWSITRSNQPQHF
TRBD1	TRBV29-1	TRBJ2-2	CSARGQENTGELFF
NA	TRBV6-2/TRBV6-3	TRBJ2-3	CASSFFRTGTDTQYF
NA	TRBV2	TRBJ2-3	CASSQVVDTQYF
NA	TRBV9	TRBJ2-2	CASSVVERELFF
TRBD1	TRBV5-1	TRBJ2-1	CASTPRQGRDNEQFF
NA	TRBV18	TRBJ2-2	CASSPTVPGELFF
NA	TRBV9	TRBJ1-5	CASSETPYSNQPQHF
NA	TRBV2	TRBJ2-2	CACGGGNTGELFF
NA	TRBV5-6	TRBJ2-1	CASRPPGLPSNEQFF
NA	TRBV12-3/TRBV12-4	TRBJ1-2	CASSSPGPYGYTF
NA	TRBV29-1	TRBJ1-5	CSVVLADTNQPQHF
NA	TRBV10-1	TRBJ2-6	CASSGGGAGANVLTF
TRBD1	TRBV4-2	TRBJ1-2	CASSQKDRQGSAYTF
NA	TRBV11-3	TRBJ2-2	CASSNLVGQNTGELFF
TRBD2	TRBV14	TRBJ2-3	CASSPSGGILDTQYF
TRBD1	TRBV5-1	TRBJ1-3	CASSPTGGSGNTIYF
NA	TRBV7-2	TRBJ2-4	CASSLGDAKNIQYF